This T cell receptor beta chain comes out of a study of post-analysis software for immune sequencing data. Prepared libraries of TCR beta cDNA carried unique molecular identifiers. Starting from roughly 1.1 to 9.2 million T cells, the study yielded roughly 0.5 million cDNA molecules. TCRdb fed the PCR reads into MiXCR, producing one record per CDR3 protein. The table includes roughly 800,000 distinct CDR3 sequences, approximately 53% detected once. The V end was cut by 4 bases, the J end by 10 bases, with 14 bases between. From germline, CDR1 is DFQATT and CDR2 SNEGSKA (reference sequence). This CDR3 has 11 amino acids. This clonotype was found once. Its antigen remains unknown. Broader study findings: Patients had higher frequencies than controls of about five TRBV segments, including TRBV5-6, TRBV5-1 and TRBV20-1.

Sequenced input: blood. The receptor comes from a girl aged 10 to 17 with multiple sclerosis. V and J are TRBV20-1 and TRBJ2-7; the D gene could be TRBD1 or TRBD2 (5 bases each). Here the CDR3 reads CSATLPRDQYF. The CDR3 region has the DNA TGCAGTGCTACACTCCCCCGGGACCAGTACTTC.